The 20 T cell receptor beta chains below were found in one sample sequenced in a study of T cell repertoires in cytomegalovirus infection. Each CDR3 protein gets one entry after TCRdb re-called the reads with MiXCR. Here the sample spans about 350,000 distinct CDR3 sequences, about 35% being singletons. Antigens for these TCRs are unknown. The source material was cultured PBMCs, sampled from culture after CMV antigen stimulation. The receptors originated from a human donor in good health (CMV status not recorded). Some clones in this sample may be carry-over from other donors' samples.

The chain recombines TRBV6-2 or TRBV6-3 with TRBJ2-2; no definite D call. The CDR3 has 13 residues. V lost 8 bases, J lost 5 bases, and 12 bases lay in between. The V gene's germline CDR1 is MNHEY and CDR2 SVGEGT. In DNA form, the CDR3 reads TGTGCCAGCGGAAATTCCCCTACCGGGGAGCTGTTTTTT. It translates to CASGNSPTGELFF.

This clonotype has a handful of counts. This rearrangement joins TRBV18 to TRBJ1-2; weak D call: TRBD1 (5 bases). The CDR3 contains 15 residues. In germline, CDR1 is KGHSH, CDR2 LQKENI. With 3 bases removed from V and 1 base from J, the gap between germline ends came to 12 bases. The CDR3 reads CASSPTHDSNYGYTF. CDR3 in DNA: TGTGCCAGCTCACCTACTCATGACAGTAACTATGGCTACACCTTC.

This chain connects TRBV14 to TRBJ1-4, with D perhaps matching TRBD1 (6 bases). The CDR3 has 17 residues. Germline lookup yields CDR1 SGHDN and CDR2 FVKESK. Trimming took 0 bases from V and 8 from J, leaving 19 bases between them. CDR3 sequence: CASSQDRSSRGYEKLFF. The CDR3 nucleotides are TGTGCCAGCAGCCAAGATAGATCGTCCAGGGGATACGAAAAACTGTTTTTT.

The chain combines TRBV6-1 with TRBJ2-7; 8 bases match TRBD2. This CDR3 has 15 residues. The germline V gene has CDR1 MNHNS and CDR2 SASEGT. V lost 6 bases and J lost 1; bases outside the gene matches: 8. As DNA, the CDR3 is TGTGCCAGCAGACTCGGGACTAGGGGGTCCTACGAGCAGTACGTC. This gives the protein CASRLGTRGSYEQYV.

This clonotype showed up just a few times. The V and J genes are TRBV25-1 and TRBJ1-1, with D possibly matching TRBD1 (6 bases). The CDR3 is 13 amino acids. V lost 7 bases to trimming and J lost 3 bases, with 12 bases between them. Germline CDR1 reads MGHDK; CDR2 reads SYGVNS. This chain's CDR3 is CASNPQGYTEAFF. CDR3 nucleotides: TGTGCCAGCAATCCACAGGGATACACTGAAGCTTTCTTT.

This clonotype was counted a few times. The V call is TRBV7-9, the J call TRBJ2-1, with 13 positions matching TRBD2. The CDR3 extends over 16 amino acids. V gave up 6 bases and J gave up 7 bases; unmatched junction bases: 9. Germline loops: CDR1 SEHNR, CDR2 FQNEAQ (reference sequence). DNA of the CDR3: TGTGCCAGCAGAACTAGCGGGAGGGCTCGGGGGAATGAGCAGTTCTTC. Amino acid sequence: CASRTSGRARGNEQFF.

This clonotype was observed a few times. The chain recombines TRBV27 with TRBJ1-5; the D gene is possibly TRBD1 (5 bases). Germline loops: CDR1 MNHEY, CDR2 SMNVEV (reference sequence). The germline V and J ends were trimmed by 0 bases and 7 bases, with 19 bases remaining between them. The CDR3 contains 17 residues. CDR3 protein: CASSLSAGGGGLQPQHF. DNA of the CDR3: TGTGCCAGCAGTTTATCGGCCGGCGGGGGAGGCTTGCAGCCCCAGCATTTT.

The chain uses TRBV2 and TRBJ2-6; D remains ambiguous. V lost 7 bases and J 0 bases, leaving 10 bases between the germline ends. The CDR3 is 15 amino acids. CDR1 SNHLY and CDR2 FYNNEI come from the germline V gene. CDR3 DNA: TGTGCCAGCACCCTGGACCGCTCTGGGGCCAACGTCCTGACTTTC. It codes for CASTLDRSGANVLTF.

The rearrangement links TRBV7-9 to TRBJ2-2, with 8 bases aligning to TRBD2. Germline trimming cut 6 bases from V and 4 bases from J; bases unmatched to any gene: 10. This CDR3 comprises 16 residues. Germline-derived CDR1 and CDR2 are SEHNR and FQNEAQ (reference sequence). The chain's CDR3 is CASRTIAGSSTGELFF. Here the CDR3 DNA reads TGTGCCAGCAGAACCATAGCGGGATCGAGCACCGGGGAGCTGTTTTTT.

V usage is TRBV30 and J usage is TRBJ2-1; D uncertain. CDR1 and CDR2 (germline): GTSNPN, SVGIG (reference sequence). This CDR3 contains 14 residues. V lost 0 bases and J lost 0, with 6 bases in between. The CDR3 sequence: CAWSVRSSYNEQFF. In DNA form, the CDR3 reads TGTGCCTGGAGTGTACGGAGCTCCTACAATGAGCAGTTCTTC.

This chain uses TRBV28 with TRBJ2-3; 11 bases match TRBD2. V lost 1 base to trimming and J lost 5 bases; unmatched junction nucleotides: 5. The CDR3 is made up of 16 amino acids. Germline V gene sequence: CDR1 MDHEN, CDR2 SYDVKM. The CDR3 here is CASSLSGTSGKDTQYF. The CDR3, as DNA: TGTGCCAGCAGTTTATCTGGGACTAGCGGAAAAGATACGCAGTATTTT.

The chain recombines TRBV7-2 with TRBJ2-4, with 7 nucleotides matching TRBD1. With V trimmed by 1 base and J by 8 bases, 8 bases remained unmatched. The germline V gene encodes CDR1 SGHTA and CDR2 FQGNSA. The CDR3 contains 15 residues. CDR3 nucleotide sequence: TGTGCCAGCAGCTTAGAACAGGGGAAGTTGGACATTCAGTACTTC. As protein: CASSLEQGKLDIQYF.

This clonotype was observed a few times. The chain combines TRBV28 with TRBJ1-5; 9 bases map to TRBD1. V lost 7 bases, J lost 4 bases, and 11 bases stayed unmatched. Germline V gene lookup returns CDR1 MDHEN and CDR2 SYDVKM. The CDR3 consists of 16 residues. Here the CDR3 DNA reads TGTGCCAGCAACAACTCCGGGACAGGGAGAAATCAGCCCCAGCATTTT. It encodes CASNNSGTGRNQPQHF.

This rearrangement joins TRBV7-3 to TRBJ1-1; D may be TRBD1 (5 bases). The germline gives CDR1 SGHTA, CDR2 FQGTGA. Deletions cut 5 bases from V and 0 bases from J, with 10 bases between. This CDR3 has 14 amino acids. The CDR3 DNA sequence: TGTGCCAGCAGCGTGGGACCGATGAACACTGAAGCTTTCTTT. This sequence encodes CASSVGPMNTEAFF.

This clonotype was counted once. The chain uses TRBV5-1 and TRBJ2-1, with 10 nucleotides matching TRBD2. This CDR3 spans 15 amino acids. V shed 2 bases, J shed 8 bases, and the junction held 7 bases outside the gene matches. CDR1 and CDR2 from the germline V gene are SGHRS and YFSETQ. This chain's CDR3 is CASSLVLAGGHEQFF. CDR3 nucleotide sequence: TGCGCCAGCAGCTTAGTCTTAGCGGGAGGTCATGAGCAGTTCTTC.

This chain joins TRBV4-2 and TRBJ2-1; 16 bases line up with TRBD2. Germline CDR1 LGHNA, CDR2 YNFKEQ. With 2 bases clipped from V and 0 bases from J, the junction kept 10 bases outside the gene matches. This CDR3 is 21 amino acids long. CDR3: CASSQLQGLAGGDSSYNEQFF. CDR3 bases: TGTGCCAGCAGCCAACTACAGGGACTAGCGGGAGGGGATAGCTCCTACAATGAGCAGTTCTTC.

As DNA, the CDR3 is TGTGCCAGCAGCTTAGAGAGCGGCCACACAGATACGCAGTATTTT. This translates into CASSLESGHTDTQYF. This chain uses TRBV7-2 with TRBJ2-3, with TRBD2 as a possible D gene (5 bases). Germline values: CDR1 SGHTA, CDR2 FQGNSA. The CDR3 sequence is 15 residues long. Deletions cut 1 base from V and 2 bases from J, with 10 bases between. Drawing the rest from reference TRBV7-2 and TRBJ2-3, the complete variable domain is GAGVSQSPSNKVTEKGKDVELRCDPISGHTALYWYRQSLGQGLEFLIYFQGNSAPDKSGLPSDRFSAERTGGSVSTLTIQRTQQEDSAVYLCASSLESGHTDTQYFGPGTRLTVL.

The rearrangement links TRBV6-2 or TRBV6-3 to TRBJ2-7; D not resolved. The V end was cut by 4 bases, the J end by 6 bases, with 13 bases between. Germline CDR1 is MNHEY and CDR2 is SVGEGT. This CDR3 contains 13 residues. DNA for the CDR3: TGTGCCAGCAGTTTTTCAGTTTTGGGCGAGCAGTACGTC. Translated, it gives CASSFSVLGEQYV.

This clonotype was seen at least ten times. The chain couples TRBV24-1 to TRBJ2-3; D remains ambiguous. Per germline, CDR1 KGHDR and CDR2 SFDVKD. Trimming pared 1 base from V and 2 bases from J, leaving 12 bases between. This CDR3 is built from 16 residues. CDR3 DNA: TGTGCCACCAGTGATTTCGCGGCAGCCGCCACAGATACGCAGTATTTT. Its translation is CATSDFAAAATDTQYF.

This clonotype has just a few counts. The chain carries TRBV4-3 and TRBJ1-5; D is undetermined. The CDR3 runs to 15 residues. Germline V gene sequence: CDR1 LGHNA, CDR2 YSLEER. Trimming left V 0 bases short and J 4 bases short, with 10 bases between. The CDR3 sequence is CASSQDLAANQPQHF. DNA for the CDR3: TGCGCCAGCAGCCAAGATCTCGCCGCTAATCAGCCCCAGCATTTT.